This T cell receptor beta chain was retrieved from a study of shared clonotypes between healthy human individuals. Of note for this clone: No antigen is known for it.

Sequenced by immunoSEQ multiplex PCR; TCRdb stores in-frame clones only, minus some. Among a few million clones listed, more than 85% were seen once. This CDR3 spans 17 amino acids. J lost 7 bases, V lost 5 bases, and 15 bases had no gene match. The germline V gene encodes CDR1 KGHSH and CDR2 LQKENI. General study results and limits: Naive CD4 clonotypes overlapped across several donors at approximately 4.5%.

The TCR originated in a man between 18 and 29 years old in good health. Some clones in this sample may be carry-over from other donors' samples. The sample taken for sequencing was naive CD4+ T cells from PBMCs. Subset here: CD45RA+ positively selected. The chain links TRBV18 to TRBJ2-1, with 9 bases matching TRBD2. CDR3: CASSRDVGLARGNEQFF. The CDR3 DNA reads TGTGCCAGCTCAAGGGACGTGGGACTAGCTCGTGGGAATGAGCAGTTCTTC. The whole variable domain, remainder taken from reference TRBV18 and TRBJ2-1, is NAGVMQNPRHLVRRRGQEARLRCSPMKGHSHVYWYRQLPEEGLKFMVYLQKENIIDESGMPKERFSAEFPKEGPSILRIQQVVRGDSAAYFCASSRDVGLARGNEQFFGPGTRLTVL.